The 11 T cell receptor beta chains below were found in one sample sequenced in a study of cytomegalovirus exposure and HLA in healthy donors. PCR amplification relied on 60 Vbeta primers (plus 13 Jbeta primers). Sequenced by immunoSEQ multiplex PCR; TCRdb stores in-frame clones only, minus some. The sample contains 240,000 or so clones, about 80% of which appear only once. The sequenced sample was PBMCs. These receptors originate from a woman aged 40 to 50 in good health and CMV-seropositive.

This clone was found a few times. CDR3 bases: TGCGCCAGCAGCCGCTTGACAGGGGCGAGTGAAAAACTGTTTTTT. Amino acid sequence: CASSRLTGASEKLFF. The chain combines TRBV4-3 with TRBJ1-4, with 8 bases identical to TRBD1. CDR1 is LGHNA, CDR2 YSLEER, per germline. The CDR3 covers 15 residues. With 4 bases clipped from V and 7 bases from J, the junction kept 8 bases outside the gene matches.

The chain couples TRBV5-4 to TRBJ2-3; maybe TRBD2 (6 bases). Per germline, CDR1 SGHNT and CDR2 YYREEE (reference sequence). This CDR3 is 16 amino acids long. V was cut by 0 bases and J by 8 bases, with 19 bases left in between. CDR3 in DNA: TGTGCCAGCAGCTTGGGTTCTAGCGTAGCCGGGGTTACGCAGTATTTT. It codes for CASSLGSSVAGVTQYF.

The V call is TRBV4-2, the J call TRBJ2-2; D may be TRBD1 (5 bases). In germline, CDR1 is LGHNA, CDR2 YNFKEQ. The CDR3 has 18 amino acids. V was trimmed by 0 bases and J by 0 bases, leaving 14 bases between them. CDR3 residues: CASSQDVGAAANTGELFF. Written as DNA, the CDR3 is TGTGCCAGCAGCCAAGACGTAGGGGCCGCCGCGAACACCGGGGAGCTGTTTTTT.

This clone has just a few counts. In nucleotides, the CDR3 is TGCGCCAGCAGGCCCGGAGGGGACAGGGTCAATCAGCCCCAGCATTTT. Translated: CASRPGGDRVNQPQHF. The chain links TRBV5-1 to TRBJ1-5; TRBD1 matches 9 bases. Per the germline V gene, CDR1 is SGHRS and CDR2 is YFSETQ. Germline trimming cut 5 bases from V and 3 bases from J; bases unmatched to any gene: 9. The CDR3 has 16 residues.

This clone came up a few times. The chain employs TRBV30 and TRBJ1-3; D not resolved. The CDR3 is 14 residues long. Per germline, CDR1 GTSNPN and CDR2 SVGIG (reference sequence). Between the trimmed V and J ends, which lost 8 bases and 0 bases, there was a span of 14 bases. As DNA, the CDR3 is TGTGCCGAAGCGGAGGTGAACTCTGGAAACACCATATATTTT. Protein: CAEAEVNSGNTIYF.

On this clone: The same CDR3 can be traced to other DNA sequences in this sample. The rearrangement links TRBV7-9 to TRBJ1-1, with unresolved D. V lost 2 bases and J lost 1, with 5 bases in between. Germline CDR1 is SEHNR and CDR2 is FQNEAQ (reference sequence). The CDR3 is 13 residues long. This chain's CDR3 is CASSLSGNTEAFF. The DNA for the CDR3 is TGTGCCAGCAGCTTAAGCGGGAACACTGAAGCTTTCTTT.

The CDR3 nucleotides read TGCGCCAGCAGCCAAGATACAAGGGGGTCGGGGAGCGGGGAGCTGTTTTTT. Its protein product is CASSQDTRGSGSGELFF. The chain links TRBV4-1 to TRBJ2-2; D may be TRBD1 (6 bases). This CDR3 is built from 17 residues. Germline lookup yields CDR1 MGHRA and CDR2 YSYEKL. V was shortened by 0 bases and J by 7 bases, with 18 bases between the two germline ends.

This clone has a handful of counts. The chain joins TRBV30 to TRBJ1-5; D perhaps matches TRBD1 (6 bases). Germline V gene sequence: CDR1 GTSNPN, CDR2 SVGIG (reference sequence). Trimming cost V 5 bases and J 3 bases, with 17 bases left between them. The CDR3 runs to 15 residues. CDR3 bases: TGTGCCTGGGCTCCTTGGCAGGGGATCAATCAGCCCCAGCATTTT. It is translated as CAWAPWQGINQPQHF.

The chain combines TRBV27 with TRBJ2-7; 7 bases align to TRBD1. Germline lookup yields CDR1 MNHEY and CDR2 SMNVEV (reference sequence). The trim removed 6 bases at V and 3 bases at J, leaving 23 bases unmatched. This CDR3 is built from 19 residues. CDR3 sequence (DNA): TGTGCCAGCAGAGGTAAGATGAACCGACAGGGATCCTTAATCTACGAGCAGTACTTC. It codes for CASRGKMNRQGSLIYEQYF.

The J gene is TRBJ2-1, the V gene TRBV5-1, with 12 bases that match TRBD2. Germline values: CDR1 SGHRS, CDR2 YFSETQ. CDR3 length: 15 residues. The V gene end was trimmed by 5 bases and the J gene end by 6 bases; junction bases not matched to a gene: 6. The CDR3 loop is CASRIGLAGFNEQFF. CDR3 DNA: TGCGCCAGCAGGATTGGACTAGCGGGATTCAATGAGCAGTTCTTC.

The CDR3 protein is CASSLEHRDTPYEQYF. CDR3 nucleotide sequence: TGTGCCAGCAGCTTAGAACACCGGGACACCCCCTACGAGCAGTACTTC. The rearrangement links TRBV7-8 to TRBJ2-7; D is possibly TRBD1 (6 bases). Between the trimmed V and J ends, which lost 1 base and 2 bases, there was a span of 15 bases. The CDR3 loop spans 16 amino acids. In germline, CDR1 is SGHVS, CDR2 FQNEAQ.